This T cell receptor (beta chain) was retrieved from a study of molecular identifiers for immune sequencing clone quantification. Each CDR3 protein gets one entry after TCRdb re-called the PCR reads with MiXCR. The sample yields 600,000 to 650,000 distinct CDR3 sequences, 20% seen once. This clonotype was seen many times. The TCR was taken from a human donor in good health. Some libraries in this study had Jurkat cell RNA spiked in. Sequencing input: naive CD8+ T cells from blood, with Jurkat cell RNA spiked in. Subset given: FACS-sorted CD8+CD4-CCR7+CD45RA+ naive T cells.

The CDR3 DNA reads as TGTGCCAGCAGTTCGGATCCGGGACAAGGTCTTGGCTCACCCCTCCACTTT. Residues: CASSSDPGQGLGSPLHF. The chain uses TRBV7-9 and TRBJ1-6, with D possibly TRBD1 on 6 matching bases. Germline values: CDR1 SEHNR, CDR2 FQNEAQ (reference sequence). The CDR3 has 17 residues. V was cut by 6 bases and J by 10 bases, with 25 bases left in between.